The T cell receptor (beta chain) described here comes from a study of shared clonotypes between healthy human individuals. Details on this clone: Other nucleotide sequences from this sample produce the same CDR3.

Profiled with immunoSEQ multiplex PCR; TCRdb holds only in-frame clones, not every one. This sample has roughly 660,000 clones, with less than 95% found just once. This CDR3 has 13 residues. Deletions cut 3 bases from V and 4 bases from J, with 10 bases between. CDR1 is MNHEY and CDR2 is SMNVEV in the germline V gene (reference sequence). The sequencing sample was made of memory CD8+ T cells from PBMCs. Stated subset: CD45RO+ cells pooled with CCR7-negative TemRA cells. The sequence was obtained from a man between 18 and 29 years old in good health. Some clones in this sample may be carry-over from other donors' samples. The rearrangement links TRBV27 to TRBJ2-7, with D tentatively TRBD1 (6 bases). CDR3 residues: CASSFGGNYEQYF. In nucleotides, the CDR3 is TGTGCCAGCAGTTTTGGGGGCAATTACGAGCAGTACTTC.